A selection of T cell receptor beta chains follows, all from one sample in a study of T cell responses to AZD1222 COVID-19 vaccine. Only in-frame clones appear in the TCRdb table, and some are missing; sequencing was by immunoSEQ multiplex PCR. The sample yields over 85,000 clones, roughly 90% seen once. The sequencing here drew on peripheral blood, taken 28 days after the second AZD1222 dose. The origin of the receptors is an adult who received the AZD1222 COVID-19 vaccine. CDR3s include the opening cysteine and the closing phenylalanine or tryptophan. The D gene is left open where the match is weak. Size tells how often a clone was seen (once, few, many) or the class of an expanded clone, and some rows leave it out.

length	J	D	V	size	CDR3	DNA
13	TRBJ2-7	.	TRBV12-3/TRBV12-4	.	CASSLILGREQYF	TGTGCCAGCAGTTTAATCCTTGGGCGAGAGCAGTACTTC
14	TRBJ2-3	TRBD2	TRBV5-1	.	CASSLAGGTDTQYF	TGCGCCAGCAGCTTGGCGGGGGGAACAGATACGCAGTATTTT
12	TRBJ2-4	.	TRBV18	once	CASSPTGFYQYF	TGTGCCAGCTCACCCACAGGTTTTTATCAGTACTTC
16	TRBJ1-4	.	TRBV18	few	CASSPSDGASLEKLFF	TGTGCCAGCTCACCATCGGACGGGGCCTCACTCGAAAAACTGTTTTTT
16	TRBJ2-3	.	TRBV7-2	.	CASSSWGRRTTDTQYF	TGTGCCAGCAGCTCTTGGGGACGACGGACCACAGATACGCAGTATTTT
18	TRBJ1-4	.	TRBV18	.	CASSPSGAGWGVNEKLFF	TGTGCCAGCTCACCCTCTGGGGCGGGGTGGGGGGTTAATGAAAAACTGTTTTTT
17	TRBJ2-3	TRBD2	TRBV9	.	CASSVGFSGSLTDTQYF	TGTGCCAGCAGCGTAGGTTTTAGCGGGAGCCTCACAGATACGCAGTATTTT
14	TRBJ1-5	.	TRBV6-2/TRBV6-3	once	CASSYFQGYQPQHF	TGTGCCAGCAGTTACTTCCAGGGATATCAGCCCCAGCATTTT
14	TRBJ2-2	.	TRBV6-6	.	CASSWGAGTGELFF	TGTGCCAGCAGTTGGGGGGCAGGGACCGGGGAGCTGTTTTTT
16	TRBJ2-7	TRBD1	TRBV2	.	CASFSSSRDRANEQYF	TGTGCCAGCTTCTCCTCCTCAAGGGACAGGGCAAACGAGCAGTACTTC
14	TRBJ2-7	.	TRBV7-8	.	CASSTGRELYEQYF	TGTGCCAGCAGCACGGGACGGGAACTCTACGAGCAGTACTTC
18	TRBJ2-5	TRBD2	TRBV5-1	.	CASSTGTSGGASRETQYF	TGCGCCAGCAGCACGGGGACTAGCGGGGGGGCCTCTCGAGAGACCCAGTACTTC
13	TRBJ2-5	.	TRBV11-2	.	CASSLGARETQYF	TGTGCCAGCAGCTTAGGGGCTCGGGAGACCCAGTACTTC
16	TRBJ1-2	TRBD1	TRBV7-8	.	CASSLAGTGTNYGYTF	TGTGCCAGCAGCTTAGCGGGGACAGGGACTAACTATGGCTACACCTTC
15	TRBJ1-5	TRBD1	TRBV19	.	CASSIGQGAGQPQHF	TGTGCCAGTAGTATAGGACAGGGGGCAGGTCAGCCCCAGCATTTT
14	TRBJ2-2	TRBD1	TRBV9	.	CASSVAGGTGELFF	TGTGCCAGCAGCGTTGCAGGGGGCACCGGGGAGCTGTTTTTT
13	TRBJ2-5	.	TRBV7-3	.	CASSLRGQETQYF	TGTGCCAGCAGCTTACGGGGGCAAGAGACCCAGTACTTC
11	TRBJ1-1	.	TRBV20-1	.	CSITGNTEAFF	TGCAGTATTACAGGGAACACTGAAGCTTTCTTT
15	TRBJ2-5	.	TRBV19	few	CASSKDGRPSETQYF	TGTGCCAGTAGCAAGGATGGCCGTCCATCGGAGACCCAGTACTTC
15	TRBJ2-1	TRBD2	TRBV27	few	CASSSLSGGVNEQFF	TGTGCCAGCAGTTCCCTTAGCGGGGGGGTAAATGAGCAGTTCTTC
13	TRBJ2-3	.	TRBV12-3/TRBV12-4	.	CASSPHDSNTQYF	TGTGCCAGCAGTCCACATGACTCAAATACGCAGTATTTT
13	TRBJ2-7	.	TRBV11-2	.	CASSLGQFYEQYF	TGTGCCAGCAGCTTAGGGCAATTCTACGAGCAGTACTTC
13	TRBJ2-5	.	TRBV18	.	CASSPIAQETQYF	TGTGCCAGCTCACCCATAGCCCAAGAGACCCAGTACTTC
15	TRBJ1-2	.	TRBV19	few	CASSIDIRRVYGYTF	TGTGCCAGTAGTATAGATATTCGGCGAGTCTATGGCTACACCTTC
11	TRBJ2-1	.	TRBV5-1	few	CASSQTNEQFF	TGCGCCAGCAGCCAGACTAATGAGCAGTTCTTC
15	TRBJ1-6	.	TRBV7-2	.	CASSFGGARNSPLHF	TGTGCCAGCAGCTTCGGGGGGGCGAGGAATTCACCCCTCCACTTT
15	TRBJ1-6	.	TRBV2	.	CASSVRPNRDSPLHF	TGTGCCAGCAGCGTTAGACCAAATCGGGATTCACCCCTCCACTTT
16	TRBJ2-5	.	TRBV21-1	.	CASSNRQGIMQETQYF	TGTGCCAGCAGCAATCGCCAGGGGATAATGCAAGAGACCCAGTACTTC
15	TRBJ1-1	.	TRBV7-2	.	CASSLYGAAGTEAFF	TGTGCCAGCAGCCTCTACGGGGCTGCGGGCACTGAAGCTTTCTTT
15	TRBJ1-2	.	TRBV4-3	once	CASSQVRGVGYGYTF	TGCGCCAGCAGCCAAGTCAGGGGAGTCGGCTATGGCTACACCTTC
15	TRBJ2-1	.	TRBV7-9	.	CASSFPGGSYNEQFF	TGTGCCAGCAGCTTTCCCGGGGGCTCCTACAATGAGCAGTTCTTC
14	TRBJ2-5	TRBD1	TRBV18	.	CASSGGQGQETQYF	TGTGCCAGCTCAGGCGGACAGGGACAAGAGACCCAGTACTTC
16	TRBJ2-3	TRBD1	TRBV28	once	CASSLFGQGLTDTQYF	TGTGCCAGCAGTCTTTTCGGACAGGGCCTCACAGATACGCAGTATTTT
13	TRBJ1-1	.	TRBV5-1	.	CASSLRGNTEAFF	TGCGCCAGCAGCCTCAGGGGGAACACTGAAGCTTTCTTT
12	TRBJ2-5	.	TRBV5-1	.	CASSANLETQYF	TGCGCCAGCAGTGCAAACTTAGAGACCCAGTACTTC
17	TRBJ2-3	.	TRBV3-1/TRBV3-2	.	CASSQEWGRPGADTQYF	TGTGCCAGCAGCCAAGAGTGGGGCCGCCCCGGGGCAGATACGCAGTATTTT
14	TRBJ1-4	TRBD1	TRBV29-1	.	CSVVVRGLGEKLFF	TGCAGCGTCGTCGTCAGGGGGCTCGGGGAAAAACTGTTTTTT
14	TRBJ2-7	.	TRBV7-9	.	CASSLSSVRGEQYF	TGTGCCAGCAGCTTAAGCTCGGTCCGTGGTGAGCAGTACTTC
14	TRBJ2-3	.	TRBV6-5	.	CASSGDSSTDTQYF	TGTGCCAGCAGCGGGGATTCAAGCACAGATACGCAGTATTTT
13	TRBJ1-5	.	TRBV4-2	once	CASSQDGNQPQHF	TGTGCCAGCAGCCAAGATGGGAATCAGCCCCAGCATTTT
15	TRBJ1-1	.	TRBV4-3	.	CASSQDPRGDPEAFF	TGCGCCAGCAGCCAAGACCCAAGAGGAGATCCTGAAGCTTTCTTT
14	TRBJ1-5	.	TRBV10-3	.	CAISGPDSNQPQHF	TGTGCCATCAGTGGACCCGATAGCAATCAGCCCCAGCATTTT
15	TRBJ1-6	.	TRBV11-2	.	CASSLAWGYNSPLHF	TGTGCCAGCAGCTTAGCCTGGGGCTATAATTCACCCCTCCACTTT
16	TRBJ2-1	TRBD2	TRBV20-1	.	CSASSPRGGSYNEQFF	TGCAGTGCTAGTTCCCCTCGCGGGGGATCCTACAATGAGCAGTTCTTC
16	TRBJ2-2	.	TRBV3-1/TRBV3-2	.	CASSQARDPDTGELFF	TGTGCCAGCAGCCAGGCACGGGATCCGGACACCGGGGAGCTGTTTTTT
15	TRBJ2-7	.	TRBV6-5	.	CASSPTGRGSYEQYF	TGTGCCAGCAGTCCGACAGGGAGGGGCTCCTACGAGCAGTACTTC
13	TRBJ1-1	.	TRBV6-1	.	CASSETPRTEAFF	TGTGCCAGCAGTGAAACCCCCCGGACTGAAGCTTTCTTT
10	TRBJ1-2	.	TRBV9	.	CASSPRGYTF	TGTGCCAGCAGCCCGAGGGGCTACACCTTC
16	TRBJ1-5	.	TRBV6-6	once	CASSYRAQGVNQPQHF	TGTGCCAGCAGTTACAGGGCACAGGGCGTAAATCAGCCCCAGCATTTT
13	TRBJ1-5	TRBD1	TRBV5-1	.	CASRPTGDQPQHF	TGCGCCAGCAGACCAACAGGGGATCAGCCCCAGCATTTT
13	TRBJ1-2	.	TRBV6-5	.	CASRFAGNYGYTF	TGTGCCAGCAGGTTCGCGGGTAACTATGGCTACACCTTC
14	TRBJ1-3	TRBD1	TRBV7-2	.	CASSLTGVEDTIYF	TGTGCCAGCAGCTTAACAGGGGTGGAGGACACCATATATTTT
14	TRBJ2-1	.	TRBV5-4	.	CASSSRTLTNEQFF	TGTGCCAGCAGCTCTAGGACCCTCACCAATGAGCAGTTCTTC
14	TRBJ2-7	TRBD2	TRBV13	.	CASSFPGLVVERYF	TGTGCCAGCAGCTTCCCGGGACTAGTCGTAGAGCGGTACTTC